One sample yielded the 27 T cell receptor beta chains listed below, sequenced in a study of beta chain features in type 1 diabetes. Every bit of the isolated RNA underwent reverse transcription, so sequencing read expressed TCRB transcripts. Method: immunoSEQ multiplex PCR; TCRdb's copy keeps in-frame clones and lacks some. The sample yields hundreds of thousands of clones, 17% seen once. The sample comprised naive CD4+ T cells from blood. Receptors were obtained from a woman between 18 and 30 years old in good health.

This clone was detected a few times. This rearrangement joins TRBV27 to TRBJ1-5; unclear D gene. The V end lost 4 bases, the J end lost 4 bases, and 8 bases lay between the germline ends. The V gene's germline CDR1 is MNHEY and CDR2 SMNVEV (reference sequence). CDR3 size: 13 residues. Written as DNA, the CDR3 is TGTGCCAGCAGTTCTATGTGGAATCAGCCCCAGCATTTT. This codes for CASSSMWNQPQHF.

The chain has TRBV2 and TRBJ2-1; 7 bases fit TRBD2. The CDR3 spans 15 residues. V lost 6 bases, J lost 8 bases, and 13 bases stayed unmatched. CDR1 and CDR2 (germline): SNHLY, FYNNEI. The CDR3 sequence: CASRDAGGGTYEQFF. As DNA, the CDR3 is TGTGCCAGCAGAGATGCTGGGGGGGGGACCTATGAGCAGTTCTTC.

The V and J genes are TRBV7-2 and TRBJ2-5; D is possibly TRBD2 (6 bases). This CDR3 is 15 amino acids long. Trimming took off 5 bases at V and 2 bases at J, with 15 bases between the two ends. CDR1 and CDR2 from the germline V gene are SGHTA and FQGNSA. CDR3 bases: TGTGCCAGCAGCCCGTCCGGCGGGGCGCAAGAGACCCAGTACTTC. This sequence encodes CASSPSGGAQETQYF.

There are a few counts of this clone. DNA of the CDR3: TGTGCCAGCAGCTTAGCCAAAGGGACACCCGGGGAGCTGTTTTTT. Amino acids: CASSLAKGTPGELFF. The chain couples TRBV7-9 to TRBJ2-2; D is perhaps TRBD1 (6 bases). Germline CDR1 reads SEHNR; CDR2 reads FQNEAQ (reference sequence). The CDR3 is made up of 15 amino acids. Deletions cut 0 bases from V and 6 bases from J, with 11 bases between.

In its sample, this clone was seen a few times. The chain links TRBV4-2 to TRBJ2-1, with D unresolved. Germline V lookup: CDR1 LGHNA, CDR2 YNFKEQ. The CDR3 spans 15 residues. Between the trimmed V and J ends, which lost 1 base and 2 bases, there was a span of 9 bases. In nucleotides, the CDR3 is TGTGCCAGCAGCCAAGTCAGTGGGACCTACAATGAGCAGTTCTTC. The encoded protein is CASSQVSGTYNEQFF.

This clone was counted only a few times. The rearrangement uses TRBV2 and TRBJ2-7, with D possibly matching TRBD2 (5 bases). This CDR3 is 14 amino acids long. V was pared by 1 base and J by 4 bases, with 11 bases between. Germline loops: CDR1 SNHLY, CDR2 FYNNEI. The CDR3 nucleotides read TGTGCCAGCAGTGAAGGTAGTCGGGATTACGAGCAGTACTTC. This translates into CASSEGSRDYEQYF.

The chain has TRBV9 and TRBJ2-5, with D possibly TRBD2 on 5 matching bases. V lost 3 bases to trimming and J lost 5 bases, with 17 bases between them. There are 15 residues in the CDR3. Germline V gene sequence: CDR1 SGDLS, CDR2 YYNGEE. The chain's CDR3 is CASSAFSGFGETQYF. The CDR3 bases are TGTGCCAGCAGCGCCTTTTCGGGATTCGGGGAGACCCAGTACTTC.

The chain employs TRBV5-1 and TRBJ2-1; D unclear. Trimming cost V 1 base and J 9 bases, with 14 bases left between them. Looked up from germline, CDR1 is SGHRS and CDR2 is YFSETQ. This CDR3 is 14 amino acids long. CDR3 protein: CASSLSFGFVEQFF. The CDR3 DNA is TGCGCCAGCAGCTTGTCATTTGGGTTCGTTGAGCAGTTCTTC.

This clone appeared a few times. The chain carries TRBV4-3 and TRBJ2-6; D may be TRBD1 or TRBD2 (7 bases each). Germline CDR1 LGHNA, CDR2 YSLEER. V shed 1 base and J shed 1 base, with 11 bases lying between them. This CDR3 has 17 residues. CDR3 sequence: CASSQGQGGSGANVLTF. The CDR3 DNA sequence: TGCGCCAGCAGCCAAGGACAGGGAGGGTCTGGGGCCAACGTCCTGACTTTC.

This clone was seen a few times. The chain combines TRBV28 with TRBJ2-7, with D possibly TRBD1 on 6 matching bases. The CDR3 extends over 13 amino acids. From germline, CDR1 is MDHEN and CDR2 SYDVKM. The germline V and J ends were trimmed by 6 bases and 2 bases, with 11 bases remaining between them. Here the CDR3 DNA reads TGTGCCAGCAGACAGGGAATAACCTACGAGCAGTACTTC. Its protein is CASRQGITYEQYF.

In this sample, this clone turned up a few times. Different DNA sequences within this sample yield the same CDR3. This chain uses TRBV5-4 with TRBJ2-1; 9 nucleotides align to TRBD1. V shed 4 bases and J 1 base; nucleotides not matched to a gene: 3. CDR1 and CDR2 from the germline V gene are SGHNT and YYREEE (reference sequence). The CDR3 sequence is 15 residues long. CDR3 residues: CASSPGQGSYNEQFF. CDR3 nucleotide sequence: TGTGCCAGCAGCCCCGGACAGGGGTCCTACAATGAGCAGTTCTTC. Complete variable domain (other parts from reference TRBV5-4 and TRBJ2-1): ETGVTQSPTHLIKTRGQQVTLRCSSQSGHNTVSWYQQALGQGPQFIFQYYREEENGRGNFPPRFSGLQFPNYSSELNVNALELDDSALYLCASSPGQGSYNEQFFGPGTRLTVL.

The J gene is TRBJ2-7, the V gene TRBV7-2; TRBD2 aligns across 9 bases. This CDR3 region has 16 residues. In germline, CDR1 is SGHTA, CDR2 FQGNSA. The V segment lost 1 base and the J segment 3 bases; nucleotides outside the gene matches: 7. This CDR3 reads CASSLVAGGPGYEQYF. The CDR3 coding sequence is TGTGCCAGCAGCTTAGTTGCGGGAGGGCCGGGCTACGAGCAGTACTTC.

The gene calls are TRBV7-7 and TRBJ2-7; D may be TRBD2 (6 bases). Germline CDR1 and CDR2: SSHAT and FNYEAQ (reference sequence). The CDR3 spans 17 residues. The CDR3 DNA sequence: TGTGCTAGAAGCGCTAGGGCCGGACGGGAGCGTGGCTACGAGCAGTACTTC. Translated: CARSARAGRERGYEQYF.

This clone has just a few counts. The rearrangement joins TRBV9 to TRBJ2-5; 16 bases map to TRBD2. Germline lookup yields CDR1 SGDLS and CDR2 YYNGEE. After removal of 0 bases from V and 3 bases from J, the junction contained 8 bases not matched to a gene. The CDR3 loop spans 19 amino acids. The CDR3 DNA reads TGTGCCAGCAGCGTAGGGCATGGGACTAGCGGGAGGGCCAAAGAGACCCAGTACTTC. It specifies CASSVGHGTSGRAKETQYF.

This clone occurred a few times. The chain employs TRBV6-5 and TRBJ2-1, with no clear D. CDR1 and CDR2 (germline): MNHEY, SVGAGI. Trimming left V 5 bases short and J 13 bases short, with 21 bases between. This CDR3 region has 14 residues. The CDR3 loop is CASSENGRYPFQFF. CDR3 nucleotide sequence: TGTGCCAGCAGTGAAAATGGGCGCTACCCTTTCCAGTTCTTC.

J is TRBJ2-7 and V is TRBV7-8; a weak D match, TRBD1 (6 bases). This CDR3 comprises 14 residues. Between the trimmed V and J ends, which lost 6 bases and 0 bases, there was a span of 12 bases. In germline, CDR1 is SGHVS, CDR2 FQNEAQ. CDR3 DNA sequence: TGTGCCAGCAGTTTCAGGGGCCCCTCCTACGAGCAGTACTTC. The encoded protein is CASSFRGPSYEQYF.

The V call is TRBV9, the J call TRBJ2-7; no definite D call. The germline gives CDR1 SGDLS, CDR2 YYNGEE. The CDR3 spans 14 residues. The V and J ends lost 2 bases and 5 bases respectively, with 14 bases between them. The CDR3 reads CASSVLDAAHEQYF. The CDR3 nucleotides read TGTGCCAGCAGCGTCCTAGACGCTGCCCACGAGCAGTACTTC.

CDR3 in amino acids: CASSLGSGPYEQYF. The CDR3, as DNA: TGTGCCAGCAGTTTAGGTAGCGGGCCCTACGAGCAGTACTTC. The chain has TRBV28 and TRBJ2-7, with 7 bases lining up with TRBD2. The CDR3 runs to 14 residues. V trimming: 2 bases; J trimming: 2 bases; junction bases outside the gene matches: 3. The germline CDR1 and CDR2 sequences are MDHEN and SYDVKM.

This clone was found a few times. V gene TRBV28 combines with J gene TRBJ2-3; 12 nucleotides align to TRBD1. V shed 5 bases and J 6 bases; nucleotides not matched to a gene: 6. The germline V gene encodes CDR1 MDHEN and CDR2 SYDVKM. The CDR3 extends over 15 amino acids. The CDR3 DNA sequence: TGTGCCAGCAGTCCCGGGACAGGGGGCGGGGATACGCAGTATTTT. It yields the protein CASSPGTGGGDTQYF.

In this sample, this clone turned up a few times. The chain uses TRBV27 and TRBJ1-2; D might be TRBD1 (5 bases). CDR1 MNHEY and CDR2 SMNVEV come from the germline V gene (reference sequence). V lost 4 bases and J lost 6, with 12 bases in between. The CDR3 length is 13 residues. CDR3 amino acids: CASSSRTGHGYTF. The DNA of the CDR3 is TGTGCCAGCAGTTCACGGACGGGGCATGGCTACACCTTC.

This chain joins TRBV18 and TRBJ2-5; TRBD2 matches at 10 bases. V trimming: 4 bases; J trimming: 2 bases; junction bases outside the gene matches: 10. CDR3 length: 17 amino acids. Looked up from germline, CDR1 is KGHSH and CDR2 is LQKENI. Written as DNA, the CDR3 is TGTGCCAGCTCACTTCGGCTAGCGGGAGCGGGTCAAGAGACCCAGTACTTC. Its protein is CASSLRLAGAGQETQYF.

This chain connects TRBV19 to TRBJ1-5; 7 nucleotides align to TRBD1. CDR3 length equals 14 residues. Germline CDR1 reads LNHDA; CDR2 reads SQIVND (reference sequence). V dropped 7 bases and J dropped 3; count of bases not matched to a gene: 6. In DNA, the CDR3 is TGTGCCAGTAAAGACAGGGCGTTCAATCAGCCCCAGCATTTT. Its protein product is CASKDRAFNQPQHF. The full variable domain, with the rest looked up from reference TRBV19 and TRBJ1-5, is DGGITQSPKYLFRKEGQNVTLSCEQNLNHDAMYWYRQDPGQGLRLIYYSQIVNDFQKGDIAEGYSVSREKKESFPLTVTSAQKNPTAFYLCASKDRAFNQPQHFGDGTRLSIL.

The rearrangement links TRBV11-1 to TRBJ2-7, with D possibly matching TRBD1 (5 bases). Trimming cost V 1 base and J 2 bases, with 9 bases left between them. CDR1 and CDR2 (germline): SGHAT, FQDESV (reference sequence). The CDR3 runs to 14 residues. The CDR3 coding sequence is TGTGCCAGCAGCTTAGAGGCAGGGCCCTACGAGCAGTACTTC. It codes for CASSLEAGPYEQYF.

Concerning this clone: At one end the junction does not follow the germline gene, possibly because of a read error. The CDR3 DNA sequence: TGTGCCAGCAGTTTATTGGGTGGGACCACGTACGGGCAGTACTTC. Translation: CASSLLGGTTYGQYF. The chain combines TRBV28 with TRBJ2-7; possibly TRBD1 or TRBD2 for D (5 bases each). The germline CDR1 and CDR2 sequences are MDHEN and SYDVKM. The CDR3 extends over 15 amino acids.

This clone was counted a few times. The chain combines TRBV18 with TRBJ2-3; no reliable D call. The CDR3 covers 15 residues. The V end lost 3 bases, the J end lost 1 base, and 11 bases lay between the germline ends. Germline values: CDR1 KGHSH, CDR2 LQKENI. Here the CDR3 reads CASSPQLDGTDTQYF. The CDR3 DNA sequence: TGTGCCAGCTCACCCCAACTCGACGGCACAGATACGCAGTATTTT.

V and J are TRBV18 and TRBJ2-7; TRBD1 matches 9 bases. CDR1 KGHSH and CDR2 LQKENI come from the germline V gene. J lost 2 bases, V lost 3 bases, and 11 bases had no gene match. The CDR3 loop spans 17 amino acids. The CDR3 region is CASSPHEGGTGTYEQYF. DNA for the CDR3: TGTGCCAGCTCACCGCATGAGGGGGGGACAGGGACCTACGAGCAGTACTTC.

The chain couples TRBV7-9 to TRBJ2-5; D unresolved. CDR1 SEHNR and CDR2 FQNEAQ come from the germline V gene (reference sequence). With 3 bases removed from V and 3 bases from J, the gap between germline ends came to 8 bases. The CDR3 covers 13 residues. CDR3 sequence reads: CASSLSYEETQYF. In DNA form, the CDR3 reads TGTGCCAGCAGCTTGTCCTACGAAGAGACCCAGTACTTC.